This TCR beta chain was recorded in a study of CD4 T cells in relation to SARS-CoV-2 and coronaviruses. Study information: PBMCs were cultured with antigen for 10 days before TCR beta sequencing. Negative control cultures got HIV-1 Nef peptides or no peptide. Whole-study findings and limits: The cross-reactivity analysis covered only spike protein, not other viral proteins.

After removal of 1 base from V and 10 bases from J, the junction contained 3 bases not matched to a gene. This CDR3 contains 11 residues. Looked up from germline, CDR1 is DFQATT and CDR2 is SNEGSKA (reference sequence). CD4+ T cells from unexposed donors were obtained before the COVID-19 pandemic (2011-2018). After 10 to 11 days of culture, CD4+ T cells were isolated. Testing used SARS-CoV-2 S/N and four cold-coronavirus spikes on unexposed-donor CD4+ T cells, cells permitting. With regard to this clone: The antigen is unknown.

Sequencing was performed with immunoSEQ multiplex PCR; in TCRdb, only in-frame clones are kept and a portion is missing. The sample yields under 15,000 clones, roughly three quarters seen once. This chain joins TRBV20-1 and TRBJ1-1; TRBD1 aligns across 7 bases. The sequencing sample was made of CD4+ T cells from PBMCs, cultured in vitro. The TCR was taken from a human donor in good health. CDR3 coding DNA: TGCAGTGCTAGAGGAGGGGGCACAGCTTTCTTT. Translated: CSARGGGTAFF.